Below are 20 T cell receptor beta chains sequenced from a single sample in a study of OX40 agonist ivuxolimab in advanced cancers. Measured with immunoSEQ multiplex PCR; TCRdb has only the in-frame clones, and not every one. The profile shows 100,000 or so clones, roughly 90% of them singletons. Sequences were derived from CD4+ or CD8+ T cells sorted from blood, sampled in a trial of the OX40 agonist ivuxolimab. These receptors originate from an adult with an advanced solid tumor such as melanoma, head and neck, liver or kidney cancer.

The chain uses TRBV6-6 and TRBJ2-1, with TRBD1 matching over 9 bases. CDR3 length equals 15 residues. Germline CDR1 and CDR2: MNHNY and SVGAGI (reference sequence). The junction had 7 bases not matched to a gene; V was cut back by 5 bases and J by 5 bases. The DNA for the CDR3 is TGTGCCAGCAGTCCACAGGGGGCGATGGACAATGAGCAGTTCTTC. Protein: CASSPQGAMDNEQFF.

V usage is TRBV7-9 and J usage is TRBJ1-2; 9 nucleotides agree with TRBD1. The V and J ends lost 5 bases and 6 bases, in that order; junction bases with no gene match: 10. In germline, CDR1 is SEHNR, CDR2 FQNEAQ (reference sequence). The CDR3 length is 15 residues. The CDR3 region is CASSTGQGHSNGYTF. The DNA for the CDR3 is TGTGCCAGCAGCACGGGACAGGGACACTCGAATGGCTACACCTTC. The whole variable domain, remainder taken from reference TRBV7-9 and TRBJ1-2, is DTGVSQNPRHKITKRGQNVTFRCDPISEHNRLYWYRQTLGQGPEFLTYFQNEAQLEKSRLLSDRFSAERPKGSFSTLEIQRTEQGDSAMYLCASSTGQGHSNGYTFGSGTRLTVV.

This chain joins TRBV9 and TRBJ1-2; D ambiguous. This CDR3 is 18 amino acids long. Trimming took 0 bases from V and 8 from J, leaving 26 bases between them. CDR1 and CDR2 from the germline V gene are SGDLS and YYNGEE. In DNA, the CDR3 is TGTGCCAGCAGCGTAGGCGGATTTGCAGCGAGTATCAAGGGAGGCTACACCTTC. Translating gives CASSVGGFAASIKGGYTF.

Notes on this clone: Other DNA variants within this sample encode the same CDR3. The CDR3 sequence: CASSLGQTYEQYF. The CDR3, as DNA: TGTGCCAGCAGTTTGGGGCAGACCTACGAGCAGTACTTC. The gene calls are TRBV27 and TRBJ2-7, with D possibly being TRBD1 (5 bases). Trimming pared 3 bases from V and 2 bases from J, leaving 8 bases between. Per germline, CDR1 MNHEY and CDR2 SMNVEV (reference sequence). This CDR3 is built from 13 residues.

This sequence joins TRBV6-1 and TRBJ1-2; 7 nucleotides match TRBD1. Trimming removed 7 bases from V and 7 bases from J; junction bases left unmatched: 9. Per the germline V gene, CDR1 is MNHNS and CDR2 is SASEGT. The CDR3 covers 13 residues. CDR3: CASTRDRLGGYTF. CDR3 DNA sequence: TGTGCCAGCACCCGGGACAGACTGGGTGGCTACACCTTC.

The genes are TRBV28 and TRBJ2-1, with 11 bases identical to TRBD1. Trimming at V came to 5 bases and at J to 5 bases, leaving 8 bases not matched to a gene. The CDR3 is made up of 16 amino acids. CDR1 is MDHEN and CDR2 is SYDVKM in the germline V gene. The CDR3 here is CASSTRTGGMDNEQFF. CDR3 sequence (DNA): TGTGCCAGCAGTACCCGGACAGGGGGCATGGACAATGAGCAGTTCTTC.

The V and J genes are TRBV7-8 and TRBJ2-1; 8 bases are shared with TRBD2. The J segment lost 5 bases and the V segment lost 4 bases, leaving 10 bases of the junction unmatched. Germline V CDR1 and CDR2: SGHVS, FQNEAQ. The CDR3 is made up of 16 amino acids. The CDR3 is CASSSRGSGGDNEQFF. The CDR3 DNA reads as TGTGCCAGCAGCTCCCGCGGAAGCGGGGGAGACAATGAGCAGTTCTTC.

The V and J genes are TRBV6-5 and TRBJ2-3, with D perhaps TRBD1 (5 bases). Trimming stripped 2 bases from V and 6 bases from J, with 15 bases between. Per the germline V gene, CDR1 is MNHEY and CDR2 is SVGAGI. The CDR3 is 15 amino acids. The CDR3 coding sequence is TGTGCCAGCAGTTACCAGGGTTCGGTTTTTGATACGCAGTATTTT. This encodes CASSYQGSVFDTQYF.

The chain carries TRBV7-6 and TRBJ2-3; the D is unclear. The CDR3 is made up of 13 amino acids. V was pared by 1 base and J by 4 bases, with 6 bases between. Per the germline V gene, CDR1 is SGHVS and CDR2 is FNYEAQ. The CDR3 here is CASSLDVADTQYF. CDR3 nucleotides: TGTGCCAGCAGCTTAGATGTGGCAGATACGCAGTATTTT. The whole variable domain, filled in from reference TRBV7-6 and TRBJ2-3, reads GAGVSQSPRYKVTKRGQDVALRCDPISGHVSLYWYRQALGQGPEFLTYFNYEAQQDKSGLPNDRFSAERPEGSISTLTIQRTEQRDSAMYRCASSLDVADTQYFGPGTRLTVL.

The V call is TRBV10-1, the J call TRBJ2-7; TRBD2 matches at 9 bases. CDR3 length equals 15 residues. Trimming cost V 4 bases and J 5 bases; bases outside gene matches: 9. Looked up from germline, CDR1 is WNHNN and CDR2 is SYGVQD (reference sequence). In DNA, the CDR3 is TGCGCCAGCAGTGCGGGGAGCGGCGGGGGGGACGAGCAGTACTTC. It translates to CASSAGSGGGDEQYF.

Here the CDR3 reads CASSPGTSGTNEQFF. CDR3 DNA: TGTGCCAGCAGCCCAGGGACTAGCGGGACCAATGAGCAGTTCTTC. V usage is TRBV6-5 and J usage is TRBJ2-1; 13 bases are shared with TRBD2. Germline values: CDR1 MNHEY, CDR2 SVGAGI. V lost 6 bases and J lost 6; bases outside the gene matches: 5. This CDR3 is built from 15 residues.

This rearrangement joins TRBV7-6 to TRBJ1-2; possibly TRBD1 for D (5 bases). Germline CDR1 SGHVS, CDR2 FNYEAQ. The germline V and J ends were trimmed by 6 bases and 4 bases, with 18 bases remaining between them. This CDR3 is built from 15 residues. CDR3 in amino acids: CASSSSPGGPYGYTF. CDR3 sequence (DNA): TGTGCCAGCAGTTCTAGTCCCGGGGGACCCTATGGCTACACCTTC.

The gene calls are TRBV5-1 and TRBJ2-2; D remains ambiguous. This CDR3 is built from 15 residues. V gave up 0 bases and J gave up 2 bases, with 8 bases separating them. The germline CDR1 and CDR2 sequences are SGHRS and YFSETQ. The CDR3 protein is CASSLGHSNTGELFF. The CDR3 DNA reads as TGCGCCAGCAGCTTGGGGCACTCCAACACCGGGGAGCTGTTTTTT.

This chain joins TRBV29-1 and TRBJ1-4; D unresolved. Germline V lookup: CDR1 SQVTM, CDR2 ANQGSEA. With 5 bases removed from V and 3 bases from J, the gap between germline ends came to 10 bases. CDR3 length: 13 amino acids. Here the CDR3 reads CSVLTWANEKLFF. The CDR3, as DNA: TGCAGCGTTCTGACCTGGGCTAATGAAAAACTGTTTTTT.

The chain employs TRBV11-3 and TRBJ2-1; 8 bases are a match to TRBD2. V dropped 2 bases and J dropped 4; count of bases not matched to a gene: 10. The CDR3 extends over 17 amino acids. Germline CDR1 reads SGHNT; CDR2 reads YENEEA. CDR3 in amino acids: CASSLTSGRGLYNEQFF. DNA for the CDR3: TGTGCCAGCAGCTTAACTAGCGGTAGGGGTCTTTACAATGAGCAGTTCTTC.

The chain combines TRBV27 with TRBJ1-2; the D is unclear. V was pared by 3 bases and J by 0 bases, with 8 bases between. Germline values: CDR1 MNHEY, CDR2 SMNVEV (reference sequence). This CDR3 comprises 14 residues. The CDR3: CASSFLGANYGYTF. The CDR3 nucleotides read TGTGCCAGCAGTTTCTTGGGAGCTAACTATGGCTACACCTTC.

This chain uses TRBV4-1 with TRBJ2-7, with 7 positions matching TRBD1. This CDR3 has 13 amino acids. CDR1 and CDR2 from the germline V gene are MGHRA and YSYEKL. Germline trimming cut 8 bases from V and 0 bases from J; bases unmatched to any gene: 4. CDR3 sequence reads: CASAGQVSYEQYF. Written as DNA, the CDR3 is TGCGCCAGCGCCGGACAGGTCTCCTACGAGCAGTACTTC.

The rearrangement joins TRBV5-8 to TRBJ1-1; D unresolved. Trimming took 1 base from V and 1 from J, leaving 8 bases between them. CDR3 length: 14 amino acids. Per the germline V gene, CDR1 is SGHTS and CDR2 is YDEGEE. The CDR3 loop reads CASSLQQWNTEAFF. In DNA, the CDR3 is TGTGCCAGCAGCTTGCAACAGTGGAACACTGAAGCTTTCTTT.

This chain uses TRBV27 with TRBJ2-3, with TRBD1 as a possible D gene (5 bases). Germline V gene lookup returns CDR1 MNHEY and CDR2 SMNVEV (reference sequence). The V end lost 5 bases, the J end lost 1 base, and 13 bases lay between the germline ends. The CDR3 is 15 residues long. The CDR3 here is CASSPITGRTDTQYF. CDR3 nucleotide sequence: TGTGCCAGCAGTCCCATAACAGGTCGCACAGATACGCAGTATTTT.

This clone was picked up a small number of times. J is TRBJ2-7 and V is TRBV2; no reliable D call. The CDR3 covers 11 residues. CDR1 SNHLY and CDR2 FYNNEI come from the germline V gene. With 5 bases removed from V and 3 bases from J, the gap between germline ends came to 5 bases. In nucleotides, the CDR3 is TGTGCCAGCAGTCCTAACTACGAGCAGTACTTC. It translates to CASSPNYEQYF.